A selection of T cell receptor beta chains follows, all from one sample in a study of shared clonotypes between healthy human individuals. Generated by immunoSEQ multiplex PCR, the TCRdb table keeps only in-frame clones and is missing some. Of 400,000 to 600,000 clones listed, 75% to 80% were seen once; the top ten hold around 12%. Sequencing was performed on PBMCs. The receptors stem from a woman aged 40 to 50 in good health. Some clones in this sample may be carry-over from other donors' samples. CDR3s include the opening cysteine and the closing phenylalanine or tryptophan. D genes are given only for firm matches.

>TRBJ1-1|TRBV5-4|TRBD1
CASSSGQGAGGVAFF
TGTGCCAGCAGCTCCGGACAGGGGGCCGGTGGGGTGGCTTTCTTT
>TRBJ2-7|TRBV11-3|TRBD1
CASSLDRGGEQYF
TGTGCCAGCAGCCTTGACAGGGGAGGTGAGCAGTACTTC
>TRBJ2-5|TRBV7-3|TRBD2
CASSLRGGRAGETQYF
TGTGCCAGCAGCTTACGAGGCGGGAGGGCCGGGGAGACCCAGTACTTC
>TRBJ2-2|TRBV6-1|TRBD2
CASQRSSGTGELFF
TGTGCCAGCCAGCGTAGTAGCGGGACCGGGGAGCTGTTTTTT
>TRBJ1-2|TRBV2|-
CASSDPGGDGYTF
TGTGCCAGCAGTGACCCGGGGGGAGATGGCTACACCTTC
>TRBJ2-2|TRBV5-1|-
CASSLAVRAKNTGELFF
TGCGCCAGCAGCTTGGCGGTCAGGGCGAAGAACACCGGGGAGCTGTTTTTT
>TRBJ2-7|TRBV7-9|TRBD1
CASSYGQGSYEQYF
TGTGCCAGCAGCTACGGACAGGGCTCCTACGAGCAGTACTTC
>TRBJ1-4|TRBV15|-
CATSANLGQREKLFF
TGTGCCACCAGCGCCAATTTAGGGCAGAGGGAAAAACTGTTTTTT
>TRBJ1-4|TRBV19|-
CASTKMGDPNEKLFF
TGTGCCAGTACCAAAATGGGTGATCCTAATGAAAAACTGTTTTTT
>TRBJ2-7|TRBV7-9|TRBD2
CASSPSGLGPYF
TGTGCCAGCAGCCCCTCGGGACTAGGTCCGTACTTC
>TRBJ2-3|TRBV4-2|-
CASSQTEGGGPDTQYF
TGTGCCAGCAGCCAGACCGAGGGGGGAGGGCCAGATACGCAGTATTTT
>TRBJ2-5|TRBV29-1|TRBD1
CSVFRTGQETQYF
TGCAGCGTTTTCAGGACAGGTCAAGAGACCCAGTACTTC
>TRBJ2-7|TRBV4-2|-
CASSQAASTYEQYF
TGTGCCAGCAGCCAAGCCGCCAGTACCTACGAGCAGTACTTC
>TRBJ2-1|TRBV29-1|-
CSVDGGVGNEQFF
TGCAGCGTTGACGGTGGGGTAGGGAATGAGCAGTTCTTC